A selection of T cell receptor beta chains follows, all from one sample in a study of control samples from healthy donors and cancer patients. Sequencing used immunoSEQ multiplex PCR; TCRdb keeps in-frame clones, though not all of them. The table has about 220,000 clones, roughly 94% seen once; the top ten hold approximately 1.5%. Sequencing input: blood. The receptor set was obtained from a man in his fifties in good health. Each CDR3 is given with its conserved first and last residue. The D gene is left open where the match is weak. Rows give clone size only sometimes, using once, few, many, or a class for an expanded clone.

abundance,d_gene,v_gene,j_gene,CDR3aa,CDR3nt
once,-,TRBV5-1,TRBJ1-1,CASSLVGLHTEAFF,TGCGCCAGCAGCTTGGTGGGCCTACACACTGAAGCTTTCTTT
-,TRBD1,TRBV3-1/TRBV3-2,TRBJ2-2,CASSQGDRNTGELFF,TGTGCCAGCAGCCAGGGGGACAGGAACACCGGGGAGCTGTTTTTT
-,-,TRBV5-4,TRBJ2-7,CASSRGAGASYEQYF,TGTGCCAGCAGCCGGGGGGCGGGGGCCTCCTACGAGCAGTACTTC
-,-,TRBV28,TRBJ1-5,CASNTGGNQPQHF,TGTGCCAGCAACACGGGAGGCAATCAGCCCCAGCATTTT
-,-,TRBV11-2,TRBJ1-1,CASSLAGTGWGTEAFF,TGTGCCAGCAGCTTAGCGGGTACAGGCTGGGGCACTGAAGCTTTCTTT
-,TRBD2,TRBV2,TRBJ2-5,CASRSTSGGTGTQYF,TGTGCCAGCAGATCGACTAGCGGGGGGACGGGGACCCAGTACTTC
-,-,TRBV7-2,TRBJ2-7,CASSLARGEQYF,TGTGCCAGCAGCTTAGCGAGGGGAGAGCAGTACTTC
-,-,TRBV2,TRBJ1-2,CASSEAVQTGPGGYTF,TGTGCCAGCAGTGAAGCGGTCCAGACCGGCCCTGGAGGCTACACCTTC
-,TRBD2,TRBV9,TRBJ2-5,CASSVNPGLAGETQYF,TGTGCCAGCAGCGTAAACCCGGGACTAGCAGGGGAGACCCAGTACTTC
-,TRBD2,TRBV7-2,TRBJ2-7,CASSFQRGGAYEQYF,TGTGCCAGCAGTTTCCAGCGGGGGGGGGCCTACGAGCAGTACTTC
-,TRBD1,TRBV24-1,TRBJ1-1,CATSDFPTGGNTEAFF,TGTGCCACCAGTGACTTCCCGACAGGGGGGAACACTGAAGCTTTCTTT
few,TRBD2,TRBV11-2,TRBJ2-5,CASRLAGGAETQYF,TGTGCCAGCAGACTAGCGGGGGGGGCGGAGACCCAGTACTTC
-,-,TRBV27,TRBJ1-6,CASSFGFGSSSPLHF,TGTGCCAGCAGTTTTGGATTCGGCAGTTCTTCACCCCTCCACTTT